The clone carrying this TCR beta chain came up many times. The antigen remains unidentified. V shed 1 base and J shed 2 bases, with 14 bases lying between them. The CDR3 sequence is 16 residues long. Germline-derived CDR1 and CDR2 are SGHTA and FQGNSA. This specimen comes from a study of T-cell reconstitution after alpha-beta-depleted transplantation in children. Preparation of the TCRbeta library was carried out with unique molecular identifiers. One entry per CDR3 protein results from TCRdb running MiXCR on the PCR reads. The sample has around 94,000 distinct CDR3 sequences, around 5.9% seen once. General study results and limits: It was surviving recipient T cells and thymic progenitors that gave some patients high TCRbeta diversity at day 60. At around two months after transplant, the alpha-beta T cells were reportedly derived from several hundred expanded clones that came from non-depleted graft cells.

The sample in question was PBMCs, mostly from graft donor cells, obtained 60 days after TCRalphabeta/CD19-depleted stem cell transplant. This TCR was sampled from a female patient aged 2-15 years who had a stem cell transplant for Fanconi anemia, so the T cells may come from the graft donor. This rearrangement joins TRBV7-2 to TRBJ2-5; the D call may be TRBD1 or TRBD2 (6 bases each). CDR3 in amino acids: CASSLGRGVGQETQYF. CDR3 sequence (DNA): TGTGCCAGCAGCTTAGGAAGGGGGGTGGGGCAAGAGACCCAGTACTTC.